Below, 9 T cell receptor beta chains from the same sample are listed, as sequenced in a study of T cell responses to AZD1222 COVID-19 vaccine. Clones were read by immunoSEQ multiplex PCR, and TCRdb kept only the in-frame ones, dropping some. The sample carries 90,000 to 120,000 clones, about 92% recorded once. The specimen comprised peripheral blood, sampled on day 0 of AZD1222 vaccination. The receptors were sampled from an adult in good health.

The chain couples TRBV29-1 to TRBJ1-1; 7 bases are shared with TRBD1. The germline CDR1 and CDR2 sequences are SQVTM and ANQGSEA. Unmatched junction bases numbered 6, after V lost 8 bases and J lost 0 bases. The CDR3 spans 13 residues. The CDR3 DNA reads TGCAGCATACGACAGGGTTTGAACACTGAAGCTTTCTTT. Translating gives CSIRQGLNTEAFF.

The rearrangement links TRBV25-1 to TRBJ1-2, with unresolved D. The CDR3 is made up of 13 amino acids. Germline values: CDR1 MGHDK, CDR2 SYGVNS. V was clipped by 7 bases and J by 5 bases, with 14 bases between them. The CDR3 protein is CASKVGNGYGYTF. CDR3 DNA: TGTGCCAGCAAAGTGGGTAATGGTTATGGCTACACCTTC.

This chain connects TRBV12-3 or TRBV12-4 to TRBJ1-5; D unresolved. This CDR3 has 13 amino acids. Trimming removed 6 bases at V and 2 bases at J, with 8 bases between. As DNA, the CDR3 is TGTGCCAGCAGGAACGGCGGCAATCAGCCCCAGCATTTT. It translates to CASRNGGNQPQHF.

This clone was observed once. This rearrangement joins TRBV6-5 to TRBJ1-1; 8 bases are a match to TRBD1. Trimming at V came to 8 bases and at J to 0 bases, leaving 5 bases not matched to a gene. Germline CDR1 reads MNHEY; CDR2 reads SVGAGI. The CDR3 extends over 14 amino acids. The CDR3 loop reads CASGTGMLNTEAFF. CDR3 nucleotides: TGTGCCAGCGGGACAGGTATGTTGAACACTGAAGCTTTCTTT.

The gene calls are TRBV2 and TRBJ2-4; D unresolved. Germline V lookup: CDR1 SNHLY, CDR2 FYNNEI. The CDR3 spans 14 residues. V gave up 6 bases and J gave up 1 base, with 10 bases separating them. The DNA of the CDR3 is TGTGCCAGCAGCGGTCTAGGGGCCAAAAACATTCAGTACTTC. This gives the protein CASSGLGAKNIQYF. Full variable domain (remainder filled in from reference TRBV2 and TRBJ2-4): EPEVTQTPSHQVTQMGQEVILRCVPISNHLYFYWYRQILGQKVEFLVSFYNNEISEKSEIFDDQFSVERPDGSNFTLKIRSTKLEDSAMYFCASSGLGAKNIQYFGAGTRLSVL.

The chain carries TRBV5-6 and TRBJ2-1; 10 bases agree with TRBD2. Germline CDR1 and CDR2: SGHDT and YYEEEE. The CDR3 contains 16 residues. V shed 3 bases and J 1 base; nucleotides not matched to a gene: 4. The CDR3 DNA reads TGTGCCAGCAGCTCTAGCGGGAGTAGGTCCTACAATGAGCAGTTCTTC. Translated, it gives CASSSSGSRSYNEQFF.

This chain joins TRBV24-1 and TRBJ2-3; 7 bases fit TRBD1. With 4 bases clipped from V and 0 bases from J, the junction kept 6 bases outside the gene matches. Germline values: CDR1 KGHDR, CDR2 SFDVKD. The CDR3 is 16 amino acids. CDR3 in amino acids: CATSDPGQVSTDTQYF. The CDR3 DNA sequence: TGTGCCACCAGTGACCCTGGACAGGTTAGCACAGATACGCAGTATTTT.

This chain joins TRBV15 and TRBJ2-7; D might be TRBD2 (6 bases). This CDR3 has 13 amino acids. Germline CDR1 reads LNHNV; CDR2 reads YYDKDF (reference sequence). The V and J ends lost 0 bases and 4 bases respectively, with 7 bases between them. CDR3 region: CATSREAGYEQYF. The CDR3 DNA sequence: TGTGCCACCAGCAGAGAGGCGGGATACGAGCAGTACTTC. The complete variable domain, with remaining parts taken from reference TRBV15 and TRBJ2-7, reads DAMVIQNPRYQVTQFGKPVTLSCSQTLNHNVMYWYQQKSSQAPKLLFHYYDKDFNNEADTPDNFQSRRPNTSFCFLDIRSPGLGDTAMYLCATSREAGYEQYFGPGTRLTVT.

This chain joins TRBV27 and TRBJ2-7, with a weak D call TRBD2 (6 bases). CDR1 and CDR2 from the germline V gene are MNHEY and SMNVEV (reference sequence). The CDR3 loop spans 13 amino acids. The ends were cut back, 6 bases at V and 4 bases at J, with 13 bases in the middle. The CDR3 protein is CASRSRGRYEQYF. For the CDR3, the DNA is TGTGCCAGCAGATCGAGAGGGAGGTACGAGCAGTACTTC.